The T cell receptor beta chain under discussion was sequenced for a study of OX40 agonist ivuxolimab in advanced cancers. The wider study: The dose of intravenous ivuxolimab that patients received every 2 weeks ranged from 0.01 to 10 mg/kg. The eligibility criteria allowed prior anti-PD-1, anti-PD-L1 or anti-CTLA-4 therapy, and 40% had some. General observations from the study: On average, CD8+ T cells had more expanded clones than CD4+.

With respect to this clone: Antigen unknown.

Some clones are missing from TCRdb's copy, which holds only in-frame ones; the method was immunoSEQ multiplex PCR. This table holds some 69,000 clones, around 83% found once. Germline V lookup: CDR1 SGDLS, CDR2 YYNGEE. V was clipped by 0 bases and J by 9 bases, with 7 bases between them. The CDR3 spans 12 residues. This chain uses TRBV9 with TRBJ1-5; D possibly corresponds to TRBD1 (6 bases). Material: CD4+ or CD8+ T cells sorted from blood, obtained in a trial of the OX40 agonist ivuxolimab. The sequence was obtained from an adult with an advanced solid tumor such as melanoma, head and neck, liver or kidney cancer. CDR3 amino acids: CASSVEGGPQHF. The DNA of the CDR3 is TGTGCCAGCAGCGTAGAGGGGGGGCCCCAGCATTTT. Full variable domain (rest looked up from reference TRBV9 and TRBJ1-5): DSGVTQTPKHLITATGQRVTLRCSPRSGDLSVYWYQQSLDQGLQFLIQYYNGEERAKGNILERFSAQQFPDLHSELNLSSLELGDSALYFCASSVEGGPQHFGDGTRLSIL.